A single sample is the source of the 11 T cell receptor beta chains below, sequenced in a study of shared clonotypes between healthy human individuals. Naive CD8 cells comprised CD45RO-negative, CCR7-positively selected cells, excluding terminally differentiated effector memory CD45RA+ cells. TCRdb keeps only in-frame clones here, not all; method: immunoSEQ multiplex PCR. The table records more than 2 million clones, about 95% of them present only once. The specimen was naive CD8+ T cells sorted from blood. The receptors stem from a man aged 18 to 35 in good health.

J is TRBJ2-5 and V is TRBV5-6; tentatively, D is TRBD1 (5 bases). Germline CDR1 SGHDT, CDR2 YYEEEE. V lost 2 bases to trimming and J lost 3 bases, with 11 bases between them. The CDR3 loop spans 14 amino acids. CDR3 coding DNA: TGTGCCAGCAGCTTTCCCGGACACAAAGAGACCCAGTACTTC. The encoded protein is CASSFPGHKETQYF.

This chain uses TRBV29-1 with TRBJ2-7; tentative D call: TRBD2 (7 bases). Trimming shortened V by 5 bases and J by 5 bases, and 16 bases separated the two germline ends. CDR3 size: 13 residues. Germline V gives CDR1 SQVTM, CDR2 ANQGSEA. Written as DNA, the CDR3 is TGCAGCGTTCTCAGGAGGGGGGGAAACGAGCAGTACTTC. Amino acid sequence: CSVLRRGGNEQYF.

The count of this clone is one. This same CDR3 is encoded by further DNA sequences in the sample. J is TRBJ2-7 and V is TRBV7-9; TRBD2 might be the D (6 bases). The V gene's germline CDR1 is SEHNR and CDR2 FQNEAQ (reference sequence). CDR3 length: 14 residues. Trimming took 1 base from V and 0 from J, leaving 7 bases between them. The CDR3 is CASSLGLDSYEQYF. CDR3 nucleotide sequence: TGTGCCAGCAGCTTAGGACTAGACTCCTACGAGCAGTACTTC.

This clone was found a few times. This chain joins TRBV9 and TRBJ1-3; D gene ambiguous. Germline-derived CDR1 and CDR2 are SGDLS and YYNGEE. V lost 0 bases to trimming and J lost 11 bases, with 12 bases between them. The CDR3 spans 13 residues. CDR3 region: CASSVALDQPIYF. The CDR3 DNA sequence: TGTGCCAGCAGCGTAGCTTTGGATCAGCCCATATATTTT.

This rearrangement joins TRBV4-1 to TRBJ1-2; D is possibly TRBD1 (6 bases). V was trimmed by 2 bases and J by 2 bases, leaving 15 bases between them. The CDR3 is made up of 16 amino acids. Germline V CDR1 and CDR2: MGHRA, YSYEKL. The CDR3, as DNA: TGCGCCAGCAGCCAACTACCAACAGGGCTCAACTATGGCTACACCTTC. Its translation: CASSQLPTGLNYGYTF.

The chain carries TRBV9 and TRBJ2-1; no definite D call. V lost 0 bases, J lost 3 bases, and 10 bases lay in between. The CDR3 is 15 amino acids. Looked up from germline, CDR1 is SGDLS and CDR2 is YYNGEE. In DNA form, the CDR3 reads TGTGCCAGCAGCGTAGGAATAGGGATCTACAATGAGCAGTTCTTC. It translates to CASSVGIGIYNEQFF.

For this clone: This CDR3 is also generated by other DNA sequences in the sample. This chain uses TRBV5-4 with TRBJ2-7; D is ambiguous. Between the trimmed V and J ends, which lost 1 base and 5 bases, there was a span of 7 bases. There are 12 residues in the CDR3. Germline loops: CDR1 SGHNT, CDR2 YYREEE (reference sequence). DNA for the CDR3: TGTGCCAGCAGCTTGTCTGGGAACGAGCAGTACTTC. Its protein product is CASSLSGNEQYF.

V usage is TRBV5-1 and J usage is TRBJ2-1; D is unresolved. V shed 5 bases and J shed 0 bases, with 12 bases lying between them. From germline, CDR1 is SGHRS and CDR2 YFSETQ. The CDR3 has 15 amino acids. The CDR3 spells CASSQAWGSYNEQFF. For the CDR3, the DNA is TGCGCCAGCAGTCAAGCCTGGGGCTCCTACAATGAGCAGTTCTTC.

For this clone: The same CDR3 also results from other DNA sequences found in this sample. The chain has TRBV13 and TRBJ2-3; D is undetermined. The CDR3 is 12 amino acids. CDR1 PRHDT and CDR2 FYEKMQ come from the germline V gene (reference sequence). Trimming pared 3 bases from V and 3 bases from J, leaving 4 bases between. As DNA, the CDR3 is TGTGCCAGCAGCTTGGAAACAGATACGCAGTATTTT. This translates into CASSLETDTQYF. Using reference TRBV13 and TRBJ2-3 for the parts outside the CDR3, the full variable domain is AAGVIQSPRHLIKEKRETATLKCYPIPRHDTVYWYQQGPGQDPQFLISFYEKMQSDKGSIPDRFSAQQFSDYHSELNMSSLELGDSALYFCASSLETDTQYFGPGTRLTVL.

In DNA, the CDR3 is TGTGCCAGCAGTCCCCGGACAGGGACGGGCGAGCAGTACTTC. Its translation is CASSPRTGTGEQYF. The V and J genes are TRBV28 and TRBJ2-7; TRBD1 matches 8 bases. V trimming: 5 bases; J trimming: 6 bases; junction bases outside the gene matches: 9. This CDR3 has 14 residues. Germline V gene sequence: CDR1 MDHEN, CDR2 SYDVKM.

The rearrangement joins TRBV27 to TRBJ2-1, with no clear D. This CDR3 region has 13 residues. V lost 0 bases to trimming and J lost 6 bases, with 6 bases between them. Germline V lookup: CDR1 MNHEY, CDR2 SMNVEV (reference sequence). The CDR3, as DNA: TGTGCCAGCAGTTTATCACCGCTCAATGAGCAGTTCTTC. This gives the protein CASSLSPLNEQFF.